Detailed here is one TCR beta chain. This table comes from immunoSEQ multiplex PCR, and its TCRdb copy is limited to in-frame clones, with some not included. The sample yields 110,000 or so clones, just over 85% seen once. This sample was taken from a study of blood T cell repertoires in COVID-19. Turning to the study itself: There were acute and convalescent COVID-19 samples, and they came from the United States, Italy and Spain. Sample material is recorded as cDNA or gDNA derived from T cells, B-cell-depleted T cells, or PBMCs.

The CDR3 runs to 15 residues. After removal of 5 bases from V and 1 base from J, the junction contained 3 bases not matched to a gene. Germline CDR1 is SEHNR and CDR2 is FQNEAQ (reference sequence). Specimen: peripheral blood. V and J are TRBV7-9 and TRBJ2-3, with 10 positions matching TRBD2. The origin of this receptor is a human donor in a cohort sampled during active COVID-19. The CDR3 loop is CASSPGTSGTDTQYF. CDR3 sequence (DNA): TGTGCCAGCAGCCCTGGGACTAGCGGCACAGATACGCAGTATTTT.